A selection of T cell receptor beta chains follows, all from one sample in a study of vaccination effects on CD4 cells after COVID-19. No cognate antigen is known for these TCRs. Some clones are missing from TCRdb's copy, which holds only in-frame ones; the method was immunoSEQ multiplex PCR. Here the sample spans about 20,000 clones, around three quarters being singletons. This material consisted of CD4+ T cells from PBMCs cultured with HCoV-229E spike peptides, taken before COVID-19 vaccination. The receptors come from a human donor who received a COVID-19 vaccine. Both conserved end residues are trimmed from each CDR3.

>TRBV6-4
ASSGTSGGTDTQY
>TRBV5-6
ASRGRTGGYGYT
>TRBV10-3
ATAWTDSNQPQH
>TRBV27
ASSSNQGVPTDSNQPQH
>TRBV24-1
ATSAGQGEGHEKLF
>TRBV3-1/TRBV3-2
ASSPTGSTEAF
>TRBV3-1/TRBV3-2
ASSQEGGSYEQY
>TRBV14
ASSQRTSSGRAAGEQF
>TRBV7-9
ASSRTGETEAF
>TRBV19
ASSTGGQETQY
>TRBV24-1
ATSEKGSQPGGHITDTQY
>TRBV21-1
ASSKGEGLARVGKGTQY
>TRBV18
ASSPPGARGNTEAF
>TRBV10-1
ASSDRGPGELF
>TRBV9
ASRNPKADRAHYGYT
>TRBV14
ASSPDRRNTEAF
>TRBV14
ASSLRTGMGQTQY
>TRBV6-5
ASRAGGVGEKLF
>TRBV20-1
SARDKNHPR
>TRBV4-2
ASSHTRGQYDSGNTIY
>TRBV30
AWSEPSGRCNEQF
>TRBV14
ASSQEPGQGDNEQF
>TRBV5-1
ASSLGPGLDTEAF
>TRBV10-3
AISESARGGRDTQY
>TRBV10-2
ASNHGDSYTDTQY
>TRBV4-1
ASSQGLGVNYGYT
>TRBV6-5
AVSGRSDSPLH
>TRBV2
ASTLGQGVSGYGYT
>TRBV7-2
ASSLQQGSHYGYT
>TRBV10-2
ASSERSGTYSTDTQY
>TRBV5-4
ASSSGPGQGSYEQY
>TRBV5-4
ASSPGGAGGLNTQY
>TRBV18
ASSLDRLNEQY
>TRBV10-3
AISESVHQPQH
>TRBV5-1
ASSLNPGGTEAF
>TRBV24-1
ATSDFNLAGVETQY
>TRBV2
ASSYSTDTQY
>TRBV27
ASSLRGQDGYT
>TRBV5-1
ASTPWGANTGELF
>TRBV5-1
ASSLAITTGRDYEQY
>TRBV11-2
ASSDSATSLAKNIQY
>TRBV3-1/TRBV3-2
ASSQDTLRNTEAF
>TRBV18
ASSPGTTGIQY
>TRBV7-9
ASTWLLTGGTDTQY